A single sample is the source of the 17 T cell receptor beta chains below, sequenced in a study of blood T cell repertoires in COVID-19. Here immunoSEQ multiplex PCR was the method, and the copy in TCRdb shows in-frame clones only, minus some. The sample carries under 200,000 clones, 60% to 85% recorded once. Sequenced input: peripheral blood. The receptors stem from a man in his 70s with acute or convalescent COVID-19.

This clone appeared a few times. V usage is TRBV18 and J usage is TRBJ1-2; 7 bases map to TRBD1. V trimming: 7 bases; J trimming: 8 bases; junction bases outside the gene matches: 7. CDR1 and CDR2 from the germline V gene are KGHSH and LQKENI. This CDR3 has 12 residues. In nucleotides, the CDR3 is TGTGCCAGCTTAAACAGGGGAGGCGGCTACACCTTC. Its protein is CASLNRGGGYTF.

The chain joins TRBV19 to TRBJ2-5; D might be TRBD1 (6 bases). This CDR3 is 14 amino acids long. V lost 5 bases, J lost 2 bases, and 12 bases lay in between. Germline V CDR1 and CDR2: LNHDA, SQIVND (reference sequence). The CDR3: CASSPGTHQETQYF. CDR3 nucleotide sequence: TGTGCCAGTAGTCCCGGGACACATCAAGAGACCCAGTACTTC.

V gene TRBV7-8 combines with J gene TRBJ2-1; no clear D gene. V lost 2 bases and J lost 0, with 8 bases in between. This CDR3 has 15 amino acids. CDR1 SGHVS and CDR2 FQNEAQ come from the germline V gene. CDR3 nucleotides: TGTGCCAGCAGCTTAACGAGCATCTCCTACAATGAGCAGTTCTTC. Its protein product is CASSLTSISYNEQFF.

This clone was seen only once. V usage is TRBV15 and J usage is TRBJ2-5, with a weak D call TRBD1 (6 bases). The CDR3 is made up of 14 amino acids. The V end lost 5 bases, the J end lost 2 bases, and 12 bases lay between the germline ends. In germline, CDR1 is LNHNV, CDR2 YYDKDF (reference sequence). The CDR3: CATSPGQPQETQYF. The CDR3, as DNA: TGTGCCACCAGCCCTGGACAGCCACAAGAGACCCAGTACTTC.

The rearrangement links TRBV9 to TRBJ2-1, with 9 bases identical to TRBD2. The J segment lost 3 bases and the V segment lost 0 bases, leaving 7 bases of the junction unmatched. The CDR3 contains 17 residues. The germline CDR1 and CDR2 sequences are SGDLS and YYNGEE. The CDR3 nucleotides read TGTGCCAGCAGCGTAGGCGGACTAGCGCCAATCTACAATGAGCAGTTCTTC. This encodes CASSVGGLAPIYNEQFF.

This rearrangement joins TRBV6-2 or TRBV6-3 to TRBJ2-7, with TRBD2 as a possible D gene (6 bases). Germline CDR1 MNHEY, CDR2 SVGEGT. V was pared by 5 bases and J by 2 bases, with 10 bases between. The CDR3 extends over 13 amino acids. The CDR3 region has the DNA TGTGCCAGCAGTCCGCCGGGGGCCTACGAGCAGTACTTC. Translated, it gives CASSPPGAYEQYF.

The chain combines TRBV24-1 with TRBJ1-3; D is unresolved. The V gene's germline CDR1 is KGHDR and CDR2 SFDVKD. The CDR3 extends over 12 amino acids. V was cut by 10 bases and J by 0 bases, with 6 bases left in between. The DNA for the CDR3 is TGTGCCACGTTTATCTCTGGAAACACCATATATTTT. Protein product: CATFISGNTIYF.

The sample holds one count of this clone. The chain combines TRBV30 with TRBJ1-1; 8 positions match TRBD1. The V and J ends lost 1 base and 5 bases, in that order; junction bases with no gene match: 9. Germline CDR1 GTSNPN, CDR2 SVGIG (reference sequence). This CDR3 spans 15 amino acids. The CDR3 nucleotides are TGTGCCTGGAGTGACCCCCCGACAGGGGTGACTGAAGCTTTCTTT. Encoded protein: CAWSDPPTGVTEAFF.

The CDR3 DNA reads as TGTGCCAGCAGTTTGCAGCGGGAGGGCCTCTACGAGCAGTACTTC. This gives the protein CASSLQREGLYEQYF. The chain is built from TRBV27 and TRBJ2-7; 10 nucleotides align to TRBD2. This CDR3 spans 15 amino acids. In germline, CDR1 is MNHEY, CDR2 SMNVEV (reference sequence). Trimming cost V 3 bases and J 3 bases; bases outside gene matches: 5.

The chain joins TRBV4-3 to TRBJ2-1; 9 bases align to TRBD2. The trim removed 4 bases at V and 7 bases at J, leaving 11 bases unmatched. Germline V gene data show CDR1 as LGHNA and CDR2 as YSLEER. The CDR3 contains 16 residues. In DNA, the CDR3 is TGCGCCAGCAGCCCAGCGGGACTAGCCGGTCGAAATGAGCAGTTCTTC. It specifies CASSPAGLAGRNEQFF.

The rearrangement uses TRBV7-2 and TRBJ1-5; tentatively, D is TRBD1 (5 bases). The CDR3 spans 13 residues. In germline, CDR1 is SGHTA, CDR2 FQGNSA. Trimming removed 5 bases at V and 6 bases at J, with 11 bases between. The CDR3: CASSPGGGQPQHF. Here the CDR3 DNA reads TGTGCCAGCAGCCCTGGGGGGGGTCAGCCCCAGCATTTT.

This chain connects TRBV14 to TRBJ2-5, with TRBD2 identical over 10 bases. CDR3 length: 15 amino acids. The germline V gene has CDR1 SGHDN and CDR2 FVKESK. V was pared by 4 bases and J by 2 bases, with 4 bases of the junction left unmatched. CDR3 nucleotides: TGTGCCAGCAGCCCGGGGACTAGCGTGCAAGAGACCCAGTACTTC. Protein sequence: CASSPGTSVQETQYF.

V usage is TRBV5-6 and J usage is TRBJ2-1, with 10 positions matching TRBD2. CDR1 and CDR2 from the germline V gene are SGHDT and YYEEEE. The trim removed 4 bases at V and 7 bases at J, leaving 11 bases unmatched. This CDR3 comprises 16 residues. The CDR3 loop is CASSPIGSGGANEQFF. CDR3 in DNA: TGTGCCAGCAGCCCGATCGGGAGCGGGGGGGCGAATGAGCAGTTCTTC. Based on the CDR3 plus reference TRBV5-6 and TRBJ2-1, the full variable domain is DAGVTQSPTHLIKTRGQQVTLRCSPKSGHDTVSWYQQALGQGPQFIFQYYEEEERQRGNFPDRFSGHQFPNYSSELNVNALLLGDSALYLCASSPIGSGGANEQFFGPGTRLTVL.

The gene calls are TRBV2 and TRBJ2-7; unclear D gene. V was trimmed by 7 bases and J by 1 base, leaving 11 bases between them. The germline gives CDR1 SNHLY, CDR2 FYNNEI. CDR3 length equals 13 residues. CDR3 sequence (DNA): TGTGCCAGCACCCCAACTGATTCCTACGAGCAGTACTTC. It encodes CASTPTDSYEQYF.

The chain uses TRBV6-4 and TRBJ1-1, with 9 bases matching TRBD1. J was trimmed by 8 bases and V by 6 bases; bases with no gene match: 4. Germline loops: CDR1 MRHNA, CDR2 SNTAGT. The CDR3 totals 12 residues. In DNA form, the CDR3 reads TGTGCCAGCAGACAAGGACAGGGGGAAGCTTTCTTT. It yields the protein CASRQGQGEAFF.

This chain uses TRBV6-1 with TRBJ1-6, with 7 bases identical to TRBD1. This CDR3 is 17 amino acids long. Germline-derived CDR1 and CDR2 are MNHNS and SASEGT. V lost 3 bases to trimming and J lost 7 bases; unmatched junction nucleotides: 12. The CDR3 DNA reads TGTGCCAGCAGTGAGCCCGTTTTGGGGACAGCCAATTCACCCCTCCACTTT. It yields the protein CASSEPVLGTANSPLHF.

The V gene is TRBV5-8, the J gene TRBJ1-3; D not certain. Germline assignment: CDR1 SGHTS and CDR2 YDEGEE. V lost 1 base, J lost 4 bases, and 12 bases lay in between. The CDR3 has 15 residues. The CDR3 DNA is TGTGCCAGCAGCTTGCACAAAGGAGCAGGAAACACCATATATTTT. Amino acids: CASSLHKGAGNTIYF.